This is a list of T cell receptor beta chains from one sample in a study of early stage breast cancer tumors. The assay was immunoSEQ multiplex PCR, and TCRdb's table has in-frame clones only and misses some. The sample carries 70,000 or so clones, around 80% recorded once. Input material: blood. All receptors derive from a person in their 40s with breast cancer. The conserved cysteine and the conserved F or W are not part of the CDR3 here. Fields, in order: J gene, clone size, V gene, CDR3 protein. The listing skips clone size in some rows; elsewhere it reads once, few, many or a size class.

J: TRBJ2-5
size: few
V: TRBV28
CDR3: ASRTTSSQETQY

J: TRBJ2-1
size: .
V: TRBV11-2
CDR3: ASSLWRLAGGNNEQF

J: TRBJ2-7
size: .
V: TRBV6-6
CDR3: ASKRTGNEQY

J: TRBJ2-1
size: once
V: TRBV11-2
CDR3: ASSLRVWAASGGINEQF

J: TRBJ2-7
size: .
V: TRBV28
CDR3: ASSSAMGGSNPYEQY

J: TRBJ1-5
size: .
V: TRBV30
CDR3: AWDSGRLNQPQH

J: TRBJ2-2
size: .
V: TRBV5-1
CDR3: ASSPGLGTGELF

J: TRBJ2-7
size: .
V: TRBV7-9
CDR3: ASSPPYEGREQY

J: TRBJ2-3
size: .
V: TRBV2
CDR3: ASSFDRGNTDTQY

J: TRBJ2-7
size: .
V: TRBV6-6
CDR3: ASSYSLTSGKAEQY

J: TRBJ2-2
size: .
V: TRBV5-1
CDR3: ASSRQGQNTGELF

J: TRBJ2-7
size: .
V: TRBV9
CDR3: ASSPRLVLYEQY

J: TRBJ2-1
size: .
V: TRBV5-6
CDR3: ASSFRDRAYNEQF

J: TRBJ2-7
size: .
V: TRBV7-6
CDR3: ASSLGQGGEQY

J: TRBJ1-5
size: .
V: TRBV6-1
CDR3: ASSEFRTGDQPQH

J: TRBJ2-7
size: once
V: TRBV28
CDR3: ASTWTSGSYEQY

J: TRBJ2-3
size: .
V: TRBV6-4
CDR3: ASTRRASGRDAPSTDTQY

J: TRBJ2-2
size: .
V: TRBV7-3
CDR3: ASSPNSGTGNTGELF

J: TRBJ1-6
size: .
V: TRBV7-9
CDR3: ASSLAFRLNNSPLH

J: TRBJ2-3
size: .
V: TRBV4-1
CDR3: ASSLLTSGLTDTQY

J: TRBJ1-5
size: once
V: TRBV28
CDR3: ASTLGTGGIFPQH

J: TRBJ1-5
size: once
V: TRBV10-2
CDR3: ASSEMWQGRQPQH

J: TRBJ2-1
size: .
V: TRBV14
CDR3: ASSLPGKGAQNEQF

J: TRBJ2-3
size: once
V: TRBV2
CDR3: ASRSSRTDTQY

J: TRBJ2-5
size: .
V: TRBV2
CDR3: ASRPPAGGETQY

J: TRBJ2-7
size: .
V: TRBV14
CDR3: ASSLGQGGNEQY

J: TRBJ1-2
size: .
V: TRBV18
CDR3: ASQDTVFNYGYT

J: TRBJ1-4
size: .
V: TRBV20-1
CDR3: SARVEGKLF

J: TRBJ2-1
size: .
V: TRBV9
CDR3: ASSDPGRAQDNEQF

J: TRBJ1-1
size: .
V: TRBV2
CDR3: ASSGERQGLAF

J: TRBJ2-7
size: .
V: TRBV19
CDR3: ASKSTGTSYEQY

J: TRBJ2-5
size: .
V: TRBV5-1
CDR3: ASSLAFGLEETQY

J: TRBJ2-3
size: .
V: TRBV29-1
CDR3: SVDVERTDTQY

J: TRBJ1-2
size: .
V: TRBV9
CDR3: ASSGDRDRENYGYT

J: TRBJ1-5
size: .
V: TRBV7-3
CDR3: ASSLSHNQPQH

J: TRBJ2-5
size: .
V: TRBV6-5
CDR3: ASSTGLGVRY

J: TRBJ2-7
size: .
V: TRBV6-5
CDR3: ASSYDWFYEQY

J: TRBJ2-7
size: few
V: TRBV9
CDR3: ASSPQVELYEQY

J: TRBJ1-2
size: .
V: TRBV11-2
CDR3: ASSARNRANYGYT

J: TRBJ1-5
size: .
V: TRBV19
CDR3: ASSIRGGQPQH

J: TRBJ1-1
size: .
V: TRBV7-9
CDR3: ASSLSGRGLKDTEAF

J: TRBJ1-2
size: .
V: TRBV7-2
CDR3: ASSLTTGQGKGYT

J: TRBJ2-3
size: .
V: TRBV15
CDR3: ATSSDPTSGGDTQY

J: TRBJ2-5
size: .
V: TRBV27
CDR3: ASSPTGGLGETQY

J: TRBJ1-5
size: .
V: TRBV18
CDR3: ASSPRQTDSNQPQH